The rows below give T cell receptor beta chains drawn from one sample of a study of blood T cell repertoires in COVID-19. Only in-frame clones appear in the TCRdb table, and some are missing; sequencing was by immunoSEQ multiplex PCR. In the table there are fewer than 400,000 clones, 90% of which are singletons. The sample comprised peripheral blood. The source is a woman under 40 with COVID-19, enrolled during active disease. Both conserved end residues are part of each CDR3. D genes are given only for firm matches. The size entry is marked missing in some rows and otherwise reads once, few, many or a size class.

V gene	J gene	clone size	D gene	CDR3 DNA	CDR3 protein
TRBV5-1	TRBJ2-3	.	.	TGCGCCAGCAGCGAGGAGGGGCGCCCCACAGATACGCAGTATTTT	CASSEEGRPTDTQYF
TRBV15	TRBJ1-5	.	.	TGTGCCACCAGCCGGGACTCGAGCGGCAATCAGCCCCAGCATTTT	CATSRDSSGNQPQHF
TRBV20-1	TRBJ2-1	.	.	TGCAGTGCTAGGGGAGACAATGAGCAGTTCTTC	CSARGDNEQFF
TRBV10-3	TRBJ2-1	.	TRBD2	TGTGCCATCACAACTAGCGGAACCTACAATGAGCAGTTCTTC	CAITTSGTYNEQFF
TRBV5-1	TRBJ2-3	.	TRBD1	TGCGCCAGCAGCCCCCAGGGGGCAGGTACAGATACGCAGTATTTT	CASSPQGAGTDTQYF
TRBV5-4	TRBJ2-5	.	.	TGTGCCAGCAGTAATGCCAGGACTACGCAAGAGACCCAGTACTTC	CASSNARTTQETQYF
TRBV5-1	TRBJ1-2	.	TRBD1	TGCGCCAGCACCATATCGGTGGGGACAGGGGCGTTCTATGGCTACACCTTC	CASTISVGTGAFYGYTF
TRBV29-1	TRBJ2-3	few	TRBD1	TGCAGCATTAGACAGGGGGGCACAGATACGCAGTATTTT	CSIRQGGTDTQYF
TRBV7-7	TRBJ1-6	.	.	TGTGCCAGCAGCTTAGACTACGTTTCACCCCTCCACTTT	CASSLDYVSPLHF
TRBV6-4	TRBJ2-1	.	.	TGTGCCAGCAGTTCAGGGCAGGGGCGGGACAATGAGCAGTTCTTC	CASSSGQGRDNEQFF
TRBV6-4	TRBJ2-3	.	TRBD2	TGTGCCAGCAGTGACTTCGAGACTAGCGGCACAGATACGCAGTATTTT	CASSDFETSGTDTQYF
TRBV9	TRBJ2-1	.	TRBD1	TGTGCCAGCAGCCCAGGGGGCAATGAGCAGTTCTTC	CASSPGGNEQFF
TRBV5-4	TRBJ2-3	.	TRBD1	TGTGCCAGCAGCTTCCGGGACAGCTCCACAGATACGCAGTATTTT	CASSFRDSSTDTQYF
TRBV23-1	TRBJ1-1	.	TRBD1	TGCGCCAGCAGTCAAGACGACAGGGTCCCCACCGAAGCTTTCTTT	CASSQDDRVPTEAFF
TRBV6-5	TRBJ2-2	.	.	TGTGCCAGCAGTTCCGGGTTCTCGAACACCGGGGAGCTGTTTTTT	CASSSGFSNTGELFF
TRBV4-1	TRBJ2-4	.	.	TGCGCCAGCAGCCATGCTTGGGGCGGCGTAGCCAAAAACATTCAGTACTTC	CASSHAWGGVAKNIQYF
TRBV5-1	TRBJ1-4	.	.	TGCGCCAGCAGCTTGGGGACACTCGCAACTAATGAAAAACTGTTTTTT	CASSLGTLATNEKLFF
TRBV9	TRBJ1-1	.	.	TGTGCCAGCAGCGAACAGGGAACTGAAGCTTTCTTT	CASSEQGTEAFF
TRBV18	TRBJ2-7	.	TRBD2	TGTGCCAGCTCACCTGGGACTAGCTACGAGCAGTACTTC	CASSPGTSYEQYF
TRBV5-4	TRBJ1-5	.	TRBD1	TGTGCCAGCAGCTACCCAGGGGGCCTTAGCAATCAGCCCCAGCATTTT	CASSYPGGLSNQPQHF
TRBV30	TRBJ2-1	.	.	TGTGCCCCCCCCCAGGCCAGTAGCAATGAGCAGTTCTTC	CAPPQASSNEQFF
TRBV5-1	TRBJ1-5	.	.	TGCGCCAGCAGCTTTGCTGGACAGCCGAGAGAACCCCAGCATTTT	CASSFAGQPREPQHF
TRBV28	TRBJ1-2	.	.	TGTGCCAGCAGTTTATGGGAAGGGGGGGACCCCTATGGCTACACCTTC	CASSLWEGGDPYGYTF
TRBV12-5	TRBJ1-2	.	TRBD1	TGTGCTAGTGGTTTGGTATTGACAGGGGGCCCCCTTGGCTACACCTTC	CASGLVLTGGPLGYTF
TRBV30	TRBJ1-2	.	TRBD1	TGTGCCTGGAGTGGGACAGGGGTCACCAGCACCTTC	CAWSGTGVTSTF
TRBV9	TRBJ2-7	.	TRBD2	TGTGCCAGCAGCCAGGGACTAGCGGAGACCTACGAGCAGTACTTC	CASSQGLAETYEQYF
TRBV9	TRBJ2-7	once	TRBD2	TGTGCCAGCAGCGTAGACGAGCGGGAGTTAGACGAGCAGTACTTC	CASSVDERELDEQYF
TRBV5-4	TRBJ1-1	once	TRBD1	TGTGCCAGCAGCCCGACAGGGGCTCTCGACACTGAAGCTTTCTTT	CASSPTGALDTEAFF
TRBV7-9	TRBJ1-2	.	TRBD1	TGTGCCAGCAGCTTACCGACAGGGGGAAACACCTTC	CASSLPTGGNTF
TRBV7-9	TRBJ1-4	.	TRBD1	TGTGCCAGCAGCTTAACAGGGGGCGATGAAAAACTGTTTTTT	CASSLTGGDEKLFF
TRBV6-2/TRBV6-3	TRBJ2-5	once	.	TGTGCCAGCAGCCTACGACAGCAACAAGAGACCCAGTACTTC	CASSLRQQQETQYF
TRBV9	TRBJ1-2	.	.	TGTGCCAGCAGCGTAGGGACACTTTTCAACTATGGCTACACCTTC	CASSVGTLFNYGYTF
TRBV5-1	TRBJ1-4	.	.	TGCGCCAGCAGCTTGATCGGTGAAACTAATGAAAAACTGTTTTTT	CASSLIGETNEKLFF
TRBV9	TRBJ2-7	.	.	TGTGCCAGCGGGAGCGCCTACGAGCAGTACTTC	CASGSAYEQYF
TRBV5-6	TRBJ2-7	.	.	TGTGCCAGCAGCAAGACAGGCTTCTACGAGCAGTACTTC	CASSKTGFYEQYF